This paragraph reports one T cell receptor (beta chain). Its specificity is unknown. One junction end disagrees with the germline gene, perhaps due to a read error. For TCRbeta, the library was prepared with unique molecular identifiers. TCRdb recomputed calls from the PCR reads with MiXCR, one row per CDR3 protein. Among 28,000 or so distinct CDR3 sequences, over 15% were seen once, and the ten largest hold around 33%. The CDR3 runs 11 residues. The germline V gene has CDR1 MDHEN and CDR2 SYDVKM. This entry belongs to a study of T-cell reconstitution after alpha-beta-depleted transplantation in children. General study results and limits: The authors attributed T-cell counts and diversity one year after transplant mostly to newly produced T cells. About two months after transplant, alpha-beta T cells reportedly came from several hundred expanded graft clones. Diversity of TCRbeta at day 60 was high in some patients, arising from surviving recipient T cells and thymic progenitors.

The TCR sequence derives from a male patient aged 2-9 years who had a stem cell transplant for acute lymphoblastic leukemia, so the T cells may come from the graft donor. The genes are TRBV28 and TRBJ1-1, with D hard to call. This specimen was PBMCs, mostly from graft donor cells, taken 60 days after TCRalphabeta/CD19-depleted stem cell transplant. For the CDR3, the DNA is TGTGCCAGCAGGCGGCGCACTGAAGCTTTGTTT. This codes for CASRRRTEALF.